This T cell receptor (beta chain) derives from a study of CD8 T cells in Susac syndrome. The CDR3 length is 15 residues. Looked up from germline, CDR1 is SGHTA and CDR2 is FQGNSA. V shed 0 bases and J shed 3 bases, with 12 bases lying between them. An amount of RNA that ranged from about 0.45 to 1 ug was reverse transcribed with random hexamers. TCRdb re-called the immunoSEQ multiplex PCR reads through MiXCR, storing one row per CDR3 protein. The sample holds about 49,000 distinct CDR3 sequences, more than 85% seen once. The TCR comes from a human donor in good health. Sequenced sample: CD8+ T cells from PBMCs. This sequence joins TRBV7-2 and TRBJ2-7; tentatively, D is TRBD1 (5 bases). Here the CDR3 DNA reads TGTGCCAGCAGCTTAGCGCCCCCAGGGAACTACGAGCAGTACTTC. This codes for CASSLAPPGNYEQYF.